This is a list of T cell receptor beta chains from one sample in a study of T-cell reconstitution after alpha-beta-depleted transplantation in children. Via MiXCR, TCRdb re-called the PCR reads, giving one row per CDR3 protein. This table has about half a million distinct CDR3 sequences, 12% appearing once. The sequencing here drew on PBMCs from the stem cell graft donor, taken from the stem cell graft. Receptors were obtained from a human donor who donated a stem cell graft to a child with combined immunodeficiency. Each CDR3 is given with its conserved first and last residue. Fields, in order: V gene, J gene, D gene, clone size, CDR3 DNA, CDR3 protein. D genes are given only for firm matches. Expanded clones are given a class, and other clones once, few, many or no size at all.

TRBV30	TRBJ1-3	NA	once	TGTGCCTGGAGTGTACGAGCGGGAAACACCATATATTTT	CAWSVRAGNTIYF
TRBV20-1	TRBJ2-1	NA	many	TGCAGTGCTAGTGGCTTGGACGGGGGAATTATCTCCTACAATGAGCAGTTCTTC	CSASGLDGGIISYNEQFF
TRBV5-6	TRBJ2-7	NA	few	TGTGCCAGCAGCCCCGGGCTATCCGCTTACGAGCAGTACTTC	CASSPGLSAYEQYF
TRBV9	TRBJ2-3	NA	many	TGTGCCAGCAGCGTAGCCGTGGACGCAGAGGTAGATACGCAGTATTTT	CASSVAVDAEVDTQYF
TRBV12-3/TRBV12-4	TRBJ2-5	NA	many	TGTGCCAGCAGTCCGACAGGTTCAGGGGAGACCCAGTACTTC	CASSPTGSGETQYF
TRBV9	TRBJ2-2	NA	few	TGTGCCAGCAGCGTAGGACGGACCGCGAACACCGGGGAGCTGTTTTTT	CASSVGRTANTGELFF
TRBV2	TRBJ1-3	NA	few	TGTGCTTCGGCGGGGGCTGGAAACACCATATATTTT	CASAGAGNTIYF
TRBV9	TRBJ2-5	NA	NA	TGTGCCAGCAGCCCGGAGGGTAGCCATGGCGAGACCCAGTACTTC	CASSPEGSHGETQYF
TRBV18	TRBJ2-1	TRBD1	NA	TGTGCCAGCTCACCCGGGACAGGGGATGAGCAGTTCTTC	CASSPGTGDEQFF
TRBV6-5	TRBJ2-3	NA	many	TGTGCCAGCAGTTACTCCCTAACGCCTACCCCGGATACGCAGTATTTT	CASSYSLTPTPDTQYF
TRBV9	TRBJ2-1	TRBD2	NA	TGTGCCAGCAGCGAGGGAGGGCAAATCCCATGGTTTGAAGAGCAGTTCTTC	CASSEGGQIPWFEEQFF
TRBV10-3	TRBJ2-3	TRBD2	few	TGTGCCATCAGTAGCGGGGGGGGCACAGATACGCAGTATTTT	CAISSGGGTDTQYF
TRBV13	TRBJ2-5	NA	NA	TGTGCCAGCAGCTTAGCCGCCTCGGGGGAGACCCAGTACTTC	CASSLAASGETQYF
TRBV20-1	TRBJ1-3	NA	many	TGCAGTGCTCCCCGTGGAAACACCATATATTTT	CSAPRGNTIYF
TRBV4-3	TRBJ2-2	TRBD2	few	TGCGCCAGCAGCCAAGATCGGGGAGCGGGGGGTCCCGGGGAGCTGTTTTTT	CASSQDRGAGGPGELFF
TRBV6-5	TRBJ2-2	NA	many	TGTGCCAGCAGTTACTTTGGGGAGGCCGGGGAGCTGTTTTTT	CASSYFGEAGELFF
TRBV3-1	TRBJ2-7	NA	many	TGTGCCAGCAGCCCCATTTCTGGGCCGAGCTCCTACGAGCAGTACTTC	CASSPISGPSSYEQYF
TRBV4-3	TRBJ2-3	NA	many	TGCGCCAGCAGCCACTTACAGGGTACGGGCACAGATACGCAGTATTTT	CASSHLQGTGTDTQYF
TRBV7-3	TRBJ2-1	TRBD2	many	TGTGCCAGCCTACCGGGACTAGCGGGAGGGCTGCGGGTCAATGAGCAGTTCTTC	CASLPGLAGGLRVNEQFF
TRBV29-1	TRBJ1-4	NA	few	TGCAGCGTTGCGCCGACAGGTCCTAATGAAAAACTGTTTTTT	CSVAPTGPNEKLFF
TRBV24-1	TRBJ1-2	NA	NA	TGTGCCACCAGTGACCCCGGCGATGGCTACACCTTC	CATSDPGDGYTF
TRBV12-3/TRBV12-4	TRBJ2-7	NA	NA	TGTGCCAGCAGTTCGCCGGGACACCACGAGCAGTACTTC	CASSSPGHHEQYF
TRBV7-2	TRBJ1-1	NA	many	TGTGCCAGCAGCTTGATCGGGACCAGCACTGAAGCTTTCTTT	CASSLIGTSTEAFF
TRBV20-1	TRBJ2-5	NA	NA	TGCAGTGGTGACCTTAAAGAGACCCAGTACTTC	CSGDLKETQYF
TRBV4-1	TRBJ2-7	TRBD2	NA	TGCGCCAGCAGCCAAGCACTAGCGGGGGTGTACGAGCAGTACTTC	CASSQALAGVYEQYF
TRBV6-1	TRBJ1-2	NA	few	TGTGCCAGCAGTGAAAACCCCAACTATGGCTACACCTTC	CASSENPNYGYTF
TRBV20-1	TRBJ1-2	NA	NA	TGCAGTGTCTCGACAGGCAACTATGGCTACACCTTC	CSVSTGNYGYTF
TRBV27	TRBJ1-2	NA	few	TGTGCCAGCAGTCCTCAGGGGCCTTTGGGCTACACCTTC	CASSPQGPLGYTF
TRBV27	TRBJ2-3	TRBD2	NA	TGTGCCAGCAGTTTATCCCACCTGATAGCGGGAGGCCTGCGAGATACGCAGTATTTT	CASSLSHLIAGGLRDTQYF
TRBV10-3	TRBJ2-7	TRBD1	many	TGTGCCATCAGGGACAGGGCTTACGAGCAGTACTTC	CAIRDRAYEQYF
TRBV5-5	TRBJ2-5	TRBD2	NA	TGTGCCAGCAGCTTGGCCTATTGGCGGGGGGAAGAGACCCAGTACTTC	CASSLAYWRGEETQYF
TRBV12-3/TRBV12-4	TRBJ2-1	NA	many	TGTGCCAGCAGTTTTGCTTCCTACAATGAGCAGTTCTTC	CASSFASYNEQFF
TRBV7-9	TRBJ2-1	NA	few	TGTGCCAGCAGCTTTACTAGAGATGAGCAGTTCTTC	CASSFTRDEQFF
TRBV7-2	TRBJ2-1	TRBD2	NA	TGTGCCAGCAGCTTATACGGCGTTGGTAGCGGGGCGTACAATGAGCAGTTCTTC	CASSLYGVGSGAYNEQFF
TRBV6-2/TRBV6-3	TRBJ2-7	NA	many	TGTGCCAGCAATGACTACAGGGTTTCGTACGAGCAGTACTTC	CASNDYRVSYEQYF
TRBV4-3	TRBJ2-2	NA	many	TGCGCCAGCAGCCAAGATGGGGGCGGCACCGGGGAGCTGTTTTTT	CASSQDGGGTGELFF
TRBV4-3	TRBJ2-7	NA	NA	TGCGCCAGCAGCCAAGATCTAGCTTCTGGCTCCTACGAGCAGTACTTC	CASSQDLASGSYEQYF
TRBV11-2	TRBJ2-5	NA	NA	TGTGCCAGCAGCTTAGAGAGTAGCCCAGTTTTTGAGACCCAGTACTTC	CASSLESSPVFETQYF
TRBV15	TRBJ1-1	NA	NA	TGTGCCACCAGCAGTGCTTTCATTTGGAGGCACACTGAAGCTTTCTTT	CATSSAFIWRHTEAFF
TRBV20-1	TRBJ1-5	NA	NA	TGCAGTGCTAGAGATCCTACAGGAGATCAGCCCCAGCATTTT	CSARDPTGDQPQHF
TRBV10-3	TRBJ2-7	NA	NA	TGTGCCACTGGCCGGGACCTCGCGACCTACGAGCAGTACTTC	CATGRDLATYEQYF
TRBV5-6	TRBJ2-6	NA	NA	TGTGCCAGCAGCCCGTGGAGCACACGGGCCAACGTCCTGACTTTC	CASSPWSTRANVLTF
TRBV29-1	TRBJ2-1	TRBD2	many	TGCAGCGTTGACCCCGGGAGGGGGAGCTCCTACAATGAGCAGTTCTTC	CSVDPGRGSSYNEQFF
TRBV3-1	TRBJ1-1	NA	many	TGTGCCAGCAGCCAAGATCAACGCCACCTAGGCGGCACTGAAGCTTTCTTT	CASSQDQRHLGGTEAFF
TRBV20-1	TRBJ2-5	TRBD2	NA	TGCAGTGCTAGACGGGCTAGCGGGCCTCAAGAGACCCAGTACTTC	CSARRASGPQETQYF
TRBV5-5	TRBJ2-5	NA	NA	TGTGCCAGCAGCTTGAGAGGCAACCAAGAGACCCAGTACTTC	CASSLRGNQETQYF
TRBV5-5	TRBJ2-7	NA	many	TGTGCCAGCAGCCTGAGGGGCGACGAGCAGTACTTC	CASSLRGDEQYF
TRBV29-1	TRBJ1-4	NA	NA	TGCAGCGTTGAATTACCGGGAGGGGAAAAACTGTTTTTT	CSVELPGGEKLFF
TRBV5-1	TRBJ2-1	TRBD2	NA	TGCGCCAGCAGCTTGGCAGCGGGGGGGCAACCCCAATTCAGTGAGCAGTTCTTC	CASSLAAGGQPQFSEQFF
TRBV30	TRBJ2-1	NA	few	TGTGCCTGGAGTACAGGAGTAGGTGTAGACGAGCAGTTCTTC	CAWSTGVGVDEQFF
TRBV24-1	TRBJ2-5	TRBD1	few	TGTGCCACCAGTGAGAGGACAGGGGGTCGTCGGGAGACCCAGTACTTC	CATSERTGGRRETQYF
TRBV12-3/TRBV12-4	TRBJ1-1	NA	many	TGTGCCAGCAGTTGGCATTTGATAAATAACACTGAAGCTTTCTTT	CASSWHLINNTEAFF
TRBV12-3/TRBV12-4	TRBJ2-5	NA	many	TGTGCCGCCGGGGACTCACAAGAGACCCAGTACTTC	CAAGDSQETQYF